This record covers a single T cell receptor beta chain. Its antigen remains unidentified. TCRdb re-analysed the 5' RACE reads in MiXCR, keeping a single row per CDR3 protein. Of around 370,000 distinct CDR3 sequences listed, around 9% were seen once; the top ten hold approximately 8.9%. This entry comes from a study of identical twins. Trimming removed 5 bases from V and 2 bases from J; junction bases left unmatched: 5. This CDR3 region has 15 residues. CDR1 and CDR2 from the germline V gene are MNHEY and SMNVEV (reference sequence). General observations from the study: Out-of-frame alpha sequences shared by twins showed excess low generation probability.

This sequence originates from a woman aged 50 to 60 in good health. The V call is TRBV27, the J call TRBJ2-3, with 9 bases that match TRBD2. The sequenced sample was naive T cells sorted from blood. The CDR3 is CASSNLAGLTDTQYF. CDR3 DNA: TGTGCCAGCAGTAATCTAGCGGGGCTCACAGATACGCAGTATTTT.